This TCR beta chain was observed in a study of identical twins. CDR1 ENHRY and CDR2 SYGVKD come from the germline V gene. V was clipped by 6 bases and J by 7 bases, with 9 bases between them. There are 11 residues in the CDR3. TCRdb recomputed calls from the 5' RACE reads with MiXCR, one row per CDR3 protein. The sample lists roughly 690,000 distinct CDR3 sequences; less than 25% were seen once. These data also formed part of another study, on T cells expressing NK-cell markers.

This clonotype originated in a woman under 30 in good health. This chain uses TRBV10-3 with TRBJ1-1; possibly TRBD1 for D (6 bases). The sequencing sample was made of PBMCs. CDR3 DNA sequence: TGTGCCATCAGGGGGACACTTGAAGCTTTCTTT. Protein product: CAIRGTLEAFF.